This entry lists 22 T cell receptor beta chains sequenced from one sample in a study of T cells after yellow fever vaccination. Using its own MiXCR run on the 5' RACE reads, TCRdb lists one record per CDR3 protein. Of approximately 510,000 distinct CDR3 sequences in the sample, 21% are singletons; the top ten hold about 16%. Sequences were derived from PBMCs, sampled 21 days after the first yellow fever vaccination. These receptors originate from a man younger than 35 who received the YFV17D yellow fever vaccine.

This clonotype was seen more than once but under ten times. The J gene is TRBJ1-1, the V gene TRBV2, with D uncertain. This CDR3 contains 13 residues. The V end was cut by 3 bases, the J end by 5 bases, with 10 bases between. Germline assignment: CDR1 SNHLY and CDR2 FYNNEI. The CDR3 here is CASSERQSTEAFF. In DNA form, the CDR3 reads TGTGCCAGCAGTGAGCGGCAGTCAACTGAAGCTTTCTTT.

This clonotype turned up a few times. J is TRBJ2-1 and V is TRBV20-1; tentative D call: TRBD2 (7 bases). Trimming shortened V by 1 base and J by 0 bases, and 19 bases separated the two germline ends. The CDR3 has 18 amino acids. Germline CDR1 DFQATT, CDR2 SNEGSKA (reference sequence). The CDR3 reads CSARANGGPSSSYNEQFF. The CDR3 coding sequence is TGCAGTGCTAGAGCCAACGGGGGGCCGTCGAGCTCCTACAATGAGCAGTTCTTC.

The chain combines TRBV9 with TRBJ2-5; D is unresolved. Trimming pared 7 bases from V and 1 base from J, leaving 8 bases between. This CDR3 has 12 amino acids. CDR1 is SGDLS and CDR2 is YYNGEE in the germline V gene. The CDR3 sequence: CASGRGQETQYF. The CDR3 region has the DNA TGTGCCAGCGGACGTGGCCAAGAGACCCAGTACTTC.

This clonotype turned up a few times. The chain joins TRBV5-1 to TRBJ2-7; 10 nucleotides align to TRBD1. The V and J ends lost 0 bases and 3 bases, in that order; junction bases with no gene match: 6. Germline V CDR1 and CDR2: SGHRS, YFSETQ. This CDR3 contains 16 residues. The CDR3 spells CASSLAPGQGNYEQYV. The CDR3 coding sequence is TGCGCCAGCAGCTTGGCGCCGGGACAGGGGAACTACGAGCAGTACGTC.

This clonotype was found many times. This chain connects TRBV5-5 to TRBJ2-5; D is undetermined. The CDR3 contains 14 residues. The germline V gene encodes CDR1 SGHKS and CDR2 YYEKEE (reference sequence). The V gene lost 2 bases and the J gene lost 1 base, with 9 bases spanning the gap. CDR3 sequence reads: CASSFRGSQETQYF. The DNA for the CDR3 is TGTGCCAGCAGCTTTCGTGGGTCCCAAGAGACCCAGTACTTC.

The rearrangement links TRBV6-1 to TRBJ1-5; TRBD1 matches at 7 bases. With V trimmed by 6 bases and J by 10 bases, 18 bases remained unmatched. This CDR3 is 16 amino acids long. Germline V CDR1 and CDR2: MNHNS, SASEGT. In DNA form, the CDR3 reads TGTGCCAGCAGCCGCGGACTTGATCTGACAGGGATCCCCCAGCATTTT. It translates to CASSRGLDLTGIPQHF.

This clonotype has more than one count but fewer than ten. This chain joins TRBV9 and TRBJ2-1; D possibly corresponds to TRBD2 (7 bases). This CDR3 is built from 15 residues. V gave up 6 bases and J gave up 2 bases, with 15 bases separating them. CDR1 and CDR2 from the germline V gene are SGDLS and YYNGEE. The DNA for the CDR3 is TGTGCCAGCACCGAGAGGGGGGGGACCTACAATGAGCAGTTCTTC. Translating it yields CASTERGGTYNEQFF.

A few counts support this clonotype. The CDR3 loop is CASSQGGGRYEQYV. The CDR3 coding sequence is TGTGCCAGCAGTCAGGGGGGGGGTAGGTACGAGCAGTACGTC. The chain couples TRBV12-3 or TRBV12-4 to TRBJ2-7; D may be TRBD1 or TRBD2 (7 bases each). Trimming cost V 5 bases and J 4 bases, with 15 bases left between them. The CDR3 covers 14 residues.

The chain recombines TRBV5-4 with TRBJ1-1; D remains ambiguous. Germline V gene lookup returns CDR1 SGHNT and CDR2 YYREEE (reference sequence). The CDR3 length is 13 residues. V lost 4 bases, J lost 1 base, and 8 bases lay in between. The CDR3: CASSVARNTEAFF. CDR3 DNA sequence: TGTGCCAGCAGCGTTGCTCGGAACACTGAAGCTTTCTTT.

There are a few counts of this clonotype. Here the CDR3 DNA reads TGTGCCAGCAGTTGGGGGGGCGAACAGCCCCAGCATTTT. The encoded protein is CASSWGGEQPQHF. The chain carries TRBV6-2 or TRBV6-3 and TRBJ1-5, with TRBD1 as a possible D gene (6 bases). The V end lost 4 bases, the J end lost 7 bases, and 11 bases lay between the germline ends. Germline CDR1 reads MNHEY; CDR2 reads SVGEGT. CDR3 length equals 13 residues.

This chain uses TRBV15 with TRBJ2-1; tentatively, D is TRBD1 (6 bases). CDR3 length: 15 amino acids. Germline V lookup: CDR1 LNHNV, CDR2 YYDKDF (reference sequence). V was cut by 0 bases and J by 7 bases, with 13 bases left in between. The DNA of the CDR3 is TGTGCCACCAGCAGAGATGTTCAGGGGAGTAATGAGCAGTTCTTC. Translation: CATSRDVQGSNEQFF.

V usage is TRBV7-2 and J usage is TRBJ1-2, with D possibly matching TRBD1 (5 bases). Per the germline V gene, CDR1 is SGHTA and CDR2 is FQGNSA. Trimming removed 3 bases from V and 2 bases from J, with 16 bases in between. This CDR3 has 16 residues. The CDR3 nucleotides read TGTGCCAGCAGCTTGCGAGGGCGGACAAACAACTATGGCTACACCTTC. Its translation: CASSLRGRTNNYGYTF.

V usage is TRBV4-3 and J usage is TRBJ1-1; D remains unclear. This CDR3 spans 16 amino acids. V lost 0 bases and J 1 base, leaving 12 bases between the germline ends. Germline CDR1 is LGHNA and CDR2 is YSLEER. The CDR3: CASSQESHGGNTEAFF. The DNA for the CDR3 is TGCGCCAGCAGCCAAGAAAGTCACGGTGGGAACACTGAAGCTTTCTTT.

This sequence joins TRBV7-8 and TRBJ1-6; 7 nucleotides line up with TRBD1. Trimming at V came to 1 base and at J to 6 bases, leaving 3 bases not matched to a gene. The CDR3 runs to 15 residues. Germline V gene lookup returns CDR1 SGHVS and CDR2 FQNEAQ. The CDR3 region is CASSLGTGFNSPLHF. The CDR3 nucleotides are TGTGCCAGCAGCTTAGGGACAGGTTTTAATTCACCCCTCCACTTT.

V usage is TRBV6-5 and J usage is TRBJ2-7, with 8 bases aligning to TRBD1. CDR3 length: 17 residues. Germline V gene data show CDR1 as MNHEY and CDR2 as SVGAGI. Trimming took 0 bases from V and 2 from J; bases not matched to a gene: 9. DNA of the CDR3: TGTGCCAGCAGTTACTCTACCCCCACGACAGGGGCCTACGAGCAGTACGTC. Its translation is CASSYSTPTTGAYEQYV.

The CDR3 spells CASSFFRQGVNTEAFF. The CDR3 nucleotides read TGTGCCAGTAGTTTCTTCAGACAGGGAGTAAACACTGAAGCTTTCTTT. The chain joins TRBV19 to TRBJ1-1, with 7 bases identical to TRBD1. J was trimmed by 2 bases and V by 5 bases; bases with no gene match: 11. CDR1 is LNHDA and CDR2 is SQIVND in the germline V gene (reference sequence). The CDR3 runs 16 residues.

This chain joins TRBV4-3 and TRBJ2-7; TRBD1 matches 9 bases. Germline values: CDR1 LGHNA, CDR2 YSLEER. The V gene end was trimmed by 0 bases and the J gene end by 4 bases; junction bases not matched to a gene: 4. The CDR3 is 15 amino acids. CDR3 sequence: CASSQDVTGGYEQYF. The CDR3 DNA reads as TGCGCCAGCAGCCAAGATGTGACAGGGGGGTACGAGCAGTACTTC.

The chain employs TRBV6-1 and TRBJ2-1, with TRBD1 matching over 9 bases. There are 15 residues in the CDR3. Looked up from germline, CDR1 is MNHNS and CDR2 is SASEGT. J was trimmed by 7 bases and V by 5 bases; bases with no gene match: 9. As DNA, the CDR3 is TGTGCCAGCAGTACCCCGGGACAGGGTTGGAATGAGCAGTTCTTC. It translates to CASSTPGQGWNEQFF.

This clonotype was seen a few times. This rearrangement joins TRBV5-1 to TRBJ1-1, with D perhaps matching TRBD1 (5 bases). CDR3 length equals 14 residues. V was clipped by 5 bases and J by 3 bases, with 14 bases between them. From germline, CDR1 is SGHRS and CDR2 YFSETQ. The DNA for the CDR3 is TGCGCCAGCAGATCGGACAACGCAGACACTGAAGCTTTCTTT. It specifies CASRSDNADTEAFF.

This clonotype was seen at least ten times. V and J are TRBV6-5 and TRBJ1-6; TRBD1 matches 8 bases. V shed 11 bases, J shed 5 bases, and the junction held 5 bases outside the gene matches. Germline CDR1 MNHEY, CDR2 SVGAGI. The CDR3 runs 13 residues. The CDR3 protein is CAVTDRDNSPLHF. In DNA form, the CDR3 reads TGTGCCGTAACGGACAGGGATAATTCACCCCTCCACTTT.

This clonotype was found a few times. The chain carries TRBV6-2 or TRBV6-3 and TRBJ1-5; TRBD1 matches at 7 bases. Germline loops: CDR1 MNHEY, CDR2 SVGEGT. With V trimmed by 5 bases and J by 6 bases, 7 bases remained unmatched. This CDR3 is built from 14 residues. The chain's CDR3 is CASSPQGSGQPQHF. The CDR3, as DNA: TGTGCCAGCAGTCCACAGGGGTCGGGTCAGCCCCAGCATTTT.

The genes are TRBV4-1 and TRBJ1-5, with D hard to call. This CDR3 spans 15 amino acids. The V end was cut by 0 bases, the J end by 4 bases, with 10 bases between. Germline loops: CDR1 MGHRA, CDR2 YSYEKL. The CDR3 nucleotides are TGCGCCAGCAGCCAAGAACAGACCCTGAATCAGCCCCAGCATTTT. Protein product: CASSQEQTLNQPQHF.